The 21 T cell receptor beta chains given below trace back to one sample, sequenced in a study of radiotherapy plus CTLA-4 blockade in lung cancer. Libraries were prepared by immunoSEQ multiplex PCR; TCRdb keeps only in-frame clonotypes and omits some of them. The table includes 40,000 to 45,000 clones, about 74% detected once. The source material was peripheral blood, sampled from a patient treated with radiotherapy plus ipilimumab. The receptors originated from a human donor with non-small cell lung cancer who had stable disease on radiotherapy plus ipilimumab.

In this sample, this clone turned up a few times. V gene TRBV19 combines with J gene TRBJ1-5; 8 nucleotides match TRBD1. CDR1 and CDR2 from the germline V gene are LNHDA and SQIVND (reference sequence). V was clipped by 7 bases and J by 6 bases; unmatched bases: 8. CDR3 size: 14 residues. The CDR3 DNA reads TGTGCCAGTAAAACGGACAGGGTAGTTCAGCCCCAGCATTTT. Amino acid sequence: CASKTDRVVQPQHF.

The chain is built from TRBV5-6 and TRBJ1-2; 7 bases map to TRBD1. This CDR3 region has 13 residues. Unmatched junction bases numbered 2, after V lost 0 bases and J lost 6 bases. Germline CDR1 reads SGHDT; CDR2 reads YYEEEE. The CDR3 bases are TGTGCCAGCAGCTTGGTTGGGACAGATGGCTACACCTTC. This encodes CASSLVGTDGYTF.

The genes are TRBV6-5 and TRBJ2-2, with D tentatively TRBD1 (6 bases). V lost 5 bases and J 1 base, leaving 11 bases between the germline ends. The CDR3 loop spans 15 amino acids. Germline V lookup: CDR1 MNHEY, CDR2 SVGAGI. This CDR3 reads CASSRQDRNTGELFF. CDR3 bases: TGTGCCAGCAGTCGACAGGATCGGAACACCGGGGAGCTGTTTTTT.

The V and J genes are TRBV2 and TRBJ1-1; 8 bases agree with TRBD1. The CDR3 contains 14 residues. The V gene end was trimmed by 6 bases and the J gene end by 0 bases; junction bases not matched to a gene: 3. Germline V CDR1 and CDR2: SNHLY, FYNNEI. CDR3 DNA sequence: TGTGCCAGCAGAGACAGGGGTTTGAACACTGAAGCTTTCTTT. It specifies CASRDRGLNTEAFF. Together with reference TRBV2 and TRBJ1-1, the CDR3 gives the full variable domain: EPEVTQTPSHQVTQMGQEVILRCVPISNHLYFYWYRQILGQKVEFLVSFYNNEISEKSEIFDDQFSVERPDGSNFTLKIRSTKLEDSAMYFCASRDRGLNTEAFFGQGTRLTVV.

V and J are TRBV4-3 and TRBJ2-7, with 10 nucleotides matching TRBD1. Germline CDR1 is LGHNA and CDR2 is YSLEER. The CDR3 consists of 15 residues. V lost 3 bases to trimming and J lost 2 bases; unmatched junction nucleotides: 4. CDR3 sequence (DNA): TGCGCCAGCAGCCATGGCGGACAGGGGGCCTACGAGCAGTACTTC. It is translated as CASSHGGQGAYEQYF.

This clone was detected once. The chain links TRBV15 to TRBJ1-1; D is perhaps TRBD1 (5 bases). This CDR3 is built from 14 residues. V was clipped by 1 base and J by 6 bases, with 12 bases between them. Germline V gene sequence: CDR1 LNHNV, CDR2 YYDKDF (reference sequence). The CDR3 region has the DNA TGTGCCACCAGCAGAGGAACCCAGGGCGCTGAAGCTTTCTTT. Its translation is CATSRGTQGAEAFF.

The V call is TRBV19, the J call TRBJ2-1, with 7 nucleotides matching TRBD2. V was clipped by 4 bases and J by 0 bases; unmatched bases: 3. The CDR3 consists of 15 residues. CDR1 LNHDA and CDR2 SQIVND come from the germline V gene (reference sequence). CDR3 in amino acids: CASSTSGVSYNEQFF. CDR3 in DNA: TGTGCCAGTAGTACGAGCGGGGTCTCCTACAATGAGCAGTTCTTC.

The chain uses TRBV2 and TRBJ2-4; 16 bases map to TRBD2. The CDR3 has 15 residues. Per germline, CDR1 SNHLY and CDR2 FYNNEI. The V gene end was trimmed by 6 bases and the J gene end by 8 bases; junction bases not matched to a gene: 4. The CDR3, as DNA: TGTGCCAGCAGCGGGACTAGCGGGGGGGCGGACATTCAGTACTTC. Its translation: CASSGTSGGADIQYF. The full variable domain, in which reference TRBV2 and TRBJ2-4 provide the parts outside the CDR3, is EPEVTQTPSHQVTQMGQEVILRCVPISNHLYFYWYRQILGQKVEFLVSFYNNEISEKSEIFDDQFSVERPDGSNFTLKIRSTKLEDSAMYFCASSGTSGGADIQYFGAGTRLSVL.

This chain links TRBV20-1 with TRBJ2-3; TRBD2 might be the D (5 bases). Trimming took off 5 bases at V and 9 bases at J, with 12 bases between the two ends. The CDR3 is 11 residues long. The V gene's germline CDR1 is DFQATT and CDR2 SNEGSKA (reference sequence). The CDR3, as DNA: TGCAGTGCTCCAAACGGGGTCACGCAGTATTTT. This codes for CSAPNGVTQYF.

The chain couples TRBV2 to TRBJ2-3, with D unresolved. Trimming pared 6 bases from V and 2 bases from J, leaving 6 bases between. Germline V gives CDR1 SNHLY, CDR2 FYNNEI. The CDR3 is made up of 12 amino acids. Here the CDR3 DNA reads TGTGCCAGCAGGGCTTACACAGATACGCAGTATTTT. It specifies CASRAYTDTQYF.

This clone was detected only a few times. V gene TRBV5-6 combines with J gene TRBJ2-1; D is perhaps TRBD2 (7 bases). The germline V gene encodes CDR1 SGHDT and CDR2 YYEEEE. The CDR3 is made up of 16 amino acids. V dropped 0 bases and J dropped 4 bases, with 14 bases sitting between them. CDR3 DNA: TGTGCCAGCAGCTTGGTATGGGGGGGCTCATACAATGAGCAGTTCTTC. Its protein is CASSLVWGGSYNEQFF.

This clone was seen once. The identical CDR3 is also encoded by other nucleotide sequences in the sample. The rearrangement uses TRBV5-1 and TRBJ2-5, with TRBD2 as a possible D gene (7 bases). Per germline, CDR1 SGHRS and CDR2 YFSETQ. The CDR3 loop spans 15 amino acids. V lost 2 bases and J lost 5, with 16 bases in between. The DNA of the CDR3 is TGCGCCAGCAGCTTTGGAGGGGGGGCTGGTGAGACCCAGTACTTC. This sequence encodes CASSFGGGAGETQYF.

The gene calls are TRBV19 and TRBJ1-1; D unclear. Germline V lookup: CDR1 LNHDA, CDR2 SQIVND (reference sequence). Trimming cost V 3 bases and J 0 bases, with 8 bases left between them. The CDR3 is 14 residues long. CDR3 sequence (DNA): TGTGCCAGTAGTATCAACTTGATGAACACTGAAGCTTTCTTT. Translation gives CASSINLMNTEAFF.

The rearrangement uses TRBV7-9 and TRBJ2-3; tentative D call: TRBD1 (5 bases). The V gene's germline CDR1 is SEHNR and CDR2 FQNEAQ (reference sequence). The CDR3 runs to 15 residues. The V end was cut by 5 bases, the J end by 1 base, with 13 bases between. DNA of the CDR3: TGTGCCAGCAGCCCCCAAGGGGCAGGCACAGATACGCAGTATTTT. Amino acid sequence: CASSPQGAGTDTQYF.

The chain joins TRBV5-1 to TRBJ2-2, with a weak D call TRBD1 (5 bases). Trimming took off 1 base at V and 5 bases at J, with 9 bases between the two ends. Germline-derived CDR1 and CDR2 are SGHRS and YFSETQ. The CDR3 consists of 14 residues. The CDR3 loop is CASSLSAGTGELFF. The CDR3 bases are TGCGCCAGCAGCTTGTCCGCAGGGACCGGGGAGCTGTTTTTT.

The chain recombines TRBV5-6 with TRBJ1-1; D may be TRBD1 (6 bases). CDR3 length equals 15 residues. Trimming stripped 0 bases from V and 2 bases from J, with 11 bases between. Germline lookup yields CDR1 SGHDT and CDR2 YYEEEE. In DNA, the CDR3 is TGTGCCAGCAGCTTGGAGGACAGAAGCAACACTGAAGCTTTCTTT. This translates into CASSLEDRSNTEAFF.

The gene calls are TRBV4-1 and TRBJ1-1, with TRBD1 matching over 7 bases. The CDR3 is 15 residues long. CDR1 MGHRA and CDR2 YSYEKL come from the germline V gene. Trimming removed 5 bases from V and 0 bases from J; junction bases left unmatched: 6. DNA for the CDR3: TGCGCCAGCAGCAAGACAGGGTCGTTGAACACTGAAGCTTTCTTT. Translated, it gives CASSKTGSLNTEAFF.

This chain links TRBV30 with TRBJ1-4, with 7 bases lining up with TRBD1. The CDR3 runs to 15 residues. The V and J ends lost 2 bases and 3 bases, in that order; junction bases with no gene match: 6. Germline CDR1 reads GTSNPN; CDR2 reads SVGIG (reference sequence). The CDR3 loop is CAWSLPTGPNEKLFF. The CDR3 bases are TGTGCCTGGAGTCTCCCGACAGGGCCTAATGAAAAACTGTTTTTT.

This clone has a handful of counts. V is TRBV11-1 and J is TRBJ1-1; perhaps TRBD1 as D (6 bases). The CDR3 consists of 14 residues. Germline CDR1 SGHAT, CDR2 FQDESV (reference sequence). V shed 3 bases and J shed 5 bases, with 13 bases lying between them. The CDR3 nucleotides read TGTGCCAGCAGCTTTTCCCAGGGGTGGACTGAAGCTTTCTTT. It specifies CASSFSQGWTEAFF.

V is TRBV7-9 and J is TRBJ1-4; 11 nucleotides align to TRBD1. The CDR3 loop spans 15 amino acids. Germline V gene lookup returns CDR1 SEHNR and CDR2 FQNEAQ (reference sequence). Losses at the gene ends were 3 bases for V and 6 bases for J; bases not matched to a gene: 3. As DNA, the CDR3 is TGTGCCAGCAGCTTTCGGACAGGGGGCGATGAAAAACTGTTTTTT. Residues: CASSFRTGGDEKLFF.

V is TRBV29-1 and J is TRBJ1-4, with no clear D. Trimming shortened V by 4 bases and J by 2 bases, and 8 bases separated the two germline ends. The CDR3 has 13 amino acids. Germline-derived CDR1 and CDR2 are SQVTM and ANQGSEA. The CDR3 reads CSVGWRTNEKLFF. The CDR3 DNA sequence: TGCAGCGTTGGTTGGCGGACTAATGAAAAACTGTTTTTT.